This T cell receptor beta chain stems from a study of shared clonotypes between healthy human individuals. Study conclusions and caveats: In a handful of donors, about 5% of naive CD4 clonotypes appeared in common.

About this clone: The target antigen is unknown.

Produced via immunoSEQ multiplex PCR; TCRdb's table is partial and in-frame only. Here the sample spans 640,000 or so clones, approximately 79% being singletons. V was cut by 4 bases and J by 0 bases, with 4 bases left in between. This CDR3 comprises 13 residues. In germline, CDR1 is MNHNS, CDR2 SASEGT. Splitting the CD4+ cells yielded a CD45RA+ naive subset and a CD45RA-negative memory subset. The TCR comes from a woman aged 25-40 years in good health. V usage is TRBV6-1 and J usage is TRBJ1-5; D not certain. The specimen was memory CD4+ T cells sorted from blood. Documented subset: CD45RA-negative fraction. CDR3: CASSVDSNQPQHF. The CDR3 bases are TGTGCCAGCAGTGTAGATAGCAATCAGCCCCAGCATTTT.